A single sample gave rise to the 25 T cell receptor beta chains below, sequenced in a study of T cell clones after liver transplantation. Profiling relied on immunoSEQ multiplex PCR, and the TCRdb table lists in-frame clones only, not all of them. The sample shows fewer than 80,000 clones, approximately 80% of them seen only once. The sample here was CD4+ T cells from blood, taken about 50 months after liver transplant. All receptors come from a human patient who received a liver transplant. The T cells may come from the graft donor.

This chain links TRBV10-3 with TRBJ2-5; D may be TRBD2 (7 bases). The CDR3 has 15 amino acids. In germline, CDR1 is ENHRY, CDR2 SYGVKD. V lost 4 bases and J lost 5, with 17 bases in between. CDR3 DNA sequence: TGTGCCATCAGTGGGCAGCGGGGTAGGGGGGAGACCCAGTACTTC. Amino acids: CAISGQRGRGETQYF.

The rearrangement joins TRBV18 to TRBJ2-2, with 10 bases identical to TRBD1. The CDR3 loop spans 15 amino acids. The V gene's germline CDR1 is KGHSH and CDR2 LQKENI. J gave up 5 bases and V 5 bases, and 5 bases lay outside the gene matches. This CDR3 is CASSTGQGSTGELFF. DNA of the CDR3: TGTGCCAGCTCAACGGGACAGGGGAGTACCGGGGAGCTGTTTTTT.

The chain recombines TRBV18 with TRBJ2-5, with a weak D call TRBD1 (6 bases). The ends were cut back, 8 bases at V and 5 bases at J, with 12 bases in the middle. This CDR3 is 12 amino acids long. Germline assignment: CDR1 KGHSH and CDR2 LQKENI. CDR3 in amino acids: CASNRAGETQYF. The CDR3 nucleotides are TGTGCCAGCAACAGGGCTGGGGAGACCCAGTACTTC.

The chain uses TRBV6-1 and TRBJ1-4, with TRBD1 as a possible D gene (5 bases). CDR1 MNHNS and CDR2 SASEGT come from the germline V gene. This CDR3 comprises 13 residues. Deletions cut 2 bases from V and 10 bases from J, with 11 bases between. The CDR3 DNA reads as TGTGCCAGCAGTGAATTCCAGGGAGGAAAACTGTTTTTT. Amino acid sequence: CASSEFQGGKLFF.

The chain joins TRBV2 to TRBJ2-3; D remains ambiguous. The length of the CDR3 is 13 residues. Germline V lookup: CDR1 SNHLY, CDR2 FYNNEI. V was clipped by 6 bases and J by 1 base, with 8 bases between them. The CDR3 DNA sequence: TGTGCCAGCAGGTATCTGGGCACAGATACGCAGTATTTT. Translation: CASRYLGTDTQYF.

The chain carries TRBV25-1 and TRBJ2-5; 10 bases line up with TRBD2. The CDR3 extends over 17 amino acids. With 6 bases clipped from V and 4 bases from J, the junction kept 14 bases outside the gene matches. Germline V gives CDR1 MGHDK, CDR2 SYGVNS. For the CDR3, the DNA is TGTGCCAGCAGCTCCGGGACTAGCGATCCCCCCGCAGAGACCCAGTACTTC. Residues: CASSSGTSDPPAETQYF.

The genes are TRBV7-2 and TRBJ2-7, with TRBD1 matching 7 bases. The germline V gene has CDR1 SGHTA and CDR2 FQGNSA. The CDR3 contains 17 residues. V lost 5 bases to trimming and J lost 3 bases; unmatched junction nucleotides: 16. CDR3 DNA: TGTGCCAGCAGCCCCTTACCGGTCGGACAGGCAAACTACGAGCAGTACTTC. Its translation is CASSPLPVGQANYEQYF.

The V and J genes are TRBV6-5 and TRBJ1-2; possible D gene TRBD1, 6 bases. Trimming removed 7 bases from V and 6 bases from J, with 18 bases in between. This CDR3 has 14 residues. In germline, CDR1 is MNHEY, CDR2 SVGAGI. Written as DNA, the CDR3 is TGTGCCAGCACCGTATCAACCACAGGGAATGGCTACACCTTC. Its translation: CASTVSTTGNGYTF.

This clone has a handful of counts. The rearrangement joins TRBV7-9 to TRBJ2-2; 9 bases are shared with TRBD1. The CDR3 consists of 14 residues. With 11 bases clipped from V and 7 bases from J, the junction kept 11 bases outside the gene matches. Germline V gene sequence: CDR1 SEHNR, CDR2 FQNEAQ (reference sequence). The CDR3 bases are TGTGCCGCCCGAGACAGGGGGGCGAGCGGGGAGCTGTTTTTT. Translation gives CAARDRGASGELFF.

This chain links TRBV27 with TRBJ2-7, with D perhaps matching TRBD1 or TRBD2 (5 bases each). Trimming pared 6 bases from V and 4 bases from J, leaving 19 bases between. Per germline, CDR1 MNHEY and CDR2 SMNVEV (reference sequence). The CDR3 has 15 residues. CDR3 DNA: TGTGCCAGCAGCCCCAGGTTGGGGGAGAGGTACGAGCAGTACTTC. Translation gives CASSPRLGERYEQYF.

This chain uses TRBV9 with TRBJ2-7; no clear D gene. V was cut by 3 bases and J by 3 bases, with 13 bases left in between. There are 14 residues in the CDR3. The V gene's germline CDR1 is SGDLS and CDR2 YYNGEE. CDR3 DNA sequence: TGTGCCAGCAGCGCCGGGCCCGACGACTACGAGCAGTACTTC. Its protein is CASSAGPDDYEQYF.

The J gene is TRBJ2-2, the V gene TRBV29-1; 12 bases are shared with TRBD1. Germline-derived CDR1 and CDR2 are SQVTM and ANQGSEA. Germline trimming cut 6 bases from V and 4 bases from J; bases unmatched to any gene: 3. This CDR3 spans 14 amino acids. The CDR3 DNA sequence: TGCAGCGTACGGGACAGGGGGCTCACCGGGGAGCTGTTTTTT. Protein sequence: CSVRDRGLTGELFF.

This clone appeared a single time. The chain has TRBV25-1 and TRBJ2-7; 9 bases agree with TRBD1. Germline CDR1 MGHDK, CDR2 SYGVNS. The CDR3 has 13 residues. J gave up 5 bases and V 8 bases, and 7 bases lay outside the gene matches. The CDR3 reads CASGGQGINEQYF. The DNA for the CDR3 is TGTGCCAGCGGGGGACAGGGCATAAACGAGCAGTACTTC.

The chain has TRBV11-2 and TRBJ2-1, with TRBD1 as a possible D gene (5 bases). This CDR3 has 16 amino acids. Germline CDR1 SGHAT, CDR2 FQNNGV. V was clipped by 3 bases and J by 0 bases, with 12 bases between them. As DNA, the CDR3 is TGTGCCAGCAGCTTGGGGCACAGGAGCTCCTACAATGAGCAGTTCTTC. Its protein is CASSLGHRSSYNEQFF.

The chain has TRBV5-1 and TRBJ2-3, with 7 bases aligning to TRBD2. This CDR3 is 15 amino acids long. V gave up 0 bases and J gave up 0 bases; unmatched junction bases: 1. Germline V CDR1 and CDR2: SGHRS, YFSETQ. Here the CDR3 DNA reads TGCGCCAGCAGCTTGGCGGGACTAAGCACAGATACGCAGTATTTT. Translated: CASSLAGLSTDTQYF. Drawing the rest from reference TRBV5-1 and TRBJ2-3, the complete variable domain is KAGVTQTPRYLIKTRGQQVTLSCSPISGHRSVSWYQQTPGQGLQFLFEYFSETQRNKGNFPGRFSGRQFSNSRSEMNVSTLELGDSALYLCASSLAGLSTDTQYFGPGTRLTVL.

This chain connects TRBV7-6 to TRBJ2-2; unclear D gene. V was clipped by 1 base and J by 2 bases, with 5 bases between them. This CDR3 region has 14 residues. The germline V gene has CDR1 SGHVS and CDR2 FNYEAQ. This CDR3 is CASSLEANTGELFF. The CDR3 region has the DNA TGTGCCAGCAGCTTAGAGGCCAACACCGGGGAGCTGTTTTTT.

The chain couples TRBV6-5 to TRBJ1-1; D possibly corresponds to TRBD1 (5 bases). The CDR3 is made up of 13 amino acids. Trimming left V 6 bases short and J 5 bases short, with 13 bases between. The germline V gene has CDR1 MNHEY and CDR2 SVGAGI. The CDR3 nucleotides are TGTGCCAGCAGGTACCGCGGGGGGACTGAAGCTTTCTTT. As protein: CASRYRGGTEAFF.

This clone was found once. The chain joins TRBV9 to TRBJ2-1, with D possibly TRBD2 on 6 matching bases. Trimming took 4 bases from V and 9 from J, leaving 26 bases between them. Germline V gene sequence: CDR1 SGDLS, CDR2 YYNGEE. The CDR3 totals 17 residues. In nucleotides, the CDR3 is TGTGCCAGCAGCCCCATCGGGGCCGGGACTCCCCTCGGTGAGCAGTTCTTC. As protein: CASSPIGAGTPLGEQFF.

CDR3 sequence reads: CASSRRSGTDGYTF. The CDR3 DNA reads as TGTGCCAGCAGTCGAAGATCCGGGACAGACGGCTACACCTTC. The chain employs TRBV6-1 and TRBJ1-2, with 7 bases lining up with TRBD1. This CDR3 region has 14 residues. V trimming: 5 bases; J trimming: 8 bases; junction bases outside the gene matches: 11. The germline V gene encodes CDR1 MNHNS and CDR2 SASEGT.

The V gene is TRBV11-3, the J gene TRBJ2-2; D perhaps matches TRBD1 (7 bases). The V gene lost 5 bases and the J gene lost 5 bases, with 15 bases spanning the gap. The CDR3 extends over 15 amino acids. Germline-derived CDR1 and CDR2 are SGHNT and YENEEA. The CDR3 coding sequence is TGTGCCAGCAGCCGGGGGACAGATAGAACCGGGGAGCTGTTTTTT. It yields the protein CASSRGTDRTGELFF.

CDR3 coding DNA: TGTGCCAGCAGTAAGACCCGGCGAAGTACCGGGGAGCTGTTTTTT. Translation: CASSKTRRSTGELFF. The chain uses TRBV28 and TRBJ2-2; D is ambiguous. Per germline, CDR1 MDHEN and CDR2 SYDVKM. The CDR3 loop spans 15 amino acids. Trimming cost V 5 bases and J 5 bases, with 15 bases left between them.

V is TRBV7-3 and J is TRBJ1-2; D is perhaps TRBD1 (6 bases). The CDR3 runs to 12 residues. The V end was cut by 5 bases, the J end by 8 bases, with 12 bases between. CDR1 and CDR2 (germline): SGHTA, FQGTGA. In DNA form, the CDR3 reads TGTGCCAGCAGCGATACAGGGCGCGGCTACACCTTC. It specifies CASSDTGRGYTF.

This sequence joins TRBV25-1 and TRBJ2-3, with D maybe TRBD1 (5 bases). This CDR3 is built from 12 residues. CDR1 is MGHDK and CDR2 is SYGVNS in the germline V gene. Trimming shortened V by 6 bases and J by 4 bases, and 8 bases separated the two germline ends. CDR3 bases: TGTGCCAGCAGGCTAGGGGCAGATACGCAGTATTTT. This gives the protein CASRLGADTQYF.

The rearrangement links TRBV7-2 to TRBJ2-3; TRBD2 aligns across 9 bases. The CDR3 sequence is 17 residues long. Germline lookup yields CDR1 SGHTA and CDR2 FQGNSA. V was clipped by 5 bases and J by 1 base; unmatched bases: 10. The CDR3 DNA reads as TGTGCCAGCAGCGACCAGCCGGGACTAGCTGGCACAGATACGCAGTATTTT. It is translated as CASSDQPGLAGTDTQYF.

The J gene is TRBJ2-7, the V gene TRBV5-3; D unresolved. TRBV5-3 is placed among ORFs of uncertain function. The CDR3 loop spans 14 amino acids. The V end was cut by 3 bases, the J end by 3 bases, with 13 bases between. This CDR3 is CARSSDLVNYEQYF. For the CDR3, the DNA is TGTGCCAGAAGCTCCGACCTAGTAAACTACGAGCAGTACTTC.